The entry that follows covers one T cell receptor (beta chain) sequence. The sample is drawn from a study of cytomegalovirus exposure and HLA in healthy donors. A multiplex PCR was run with 60 Vbeta primers and 13 Jbeta primers. Libraries were prepared by immunoSEQ multiplex PCR; TCRdb keeps only in-frame clonotypes and omits some of them. The table lists roughly 120,000 clones. The junction had 10 bases not matched to a gene; V was cut back by 7 bases and J by 4 bases. The CDR3 length is 16 residues. The germline V gene has CDR1 MNHEY and CDR2 SMNVEV (reference sequence). This TCR was recovered from a young man in good health and CMV-seronegative. What was sequenced was PBMCs. V gene TRBV27 combines with J gene TRBJ1-1; 12 positions match TRBD1. CDR3 sequence: CASNGSGGQGATEAFF. CDR3 bases: TGTGCCAGCAATGGGTCTGGGGGACAGGGGGCCACTGAAGCTTTCTTT.